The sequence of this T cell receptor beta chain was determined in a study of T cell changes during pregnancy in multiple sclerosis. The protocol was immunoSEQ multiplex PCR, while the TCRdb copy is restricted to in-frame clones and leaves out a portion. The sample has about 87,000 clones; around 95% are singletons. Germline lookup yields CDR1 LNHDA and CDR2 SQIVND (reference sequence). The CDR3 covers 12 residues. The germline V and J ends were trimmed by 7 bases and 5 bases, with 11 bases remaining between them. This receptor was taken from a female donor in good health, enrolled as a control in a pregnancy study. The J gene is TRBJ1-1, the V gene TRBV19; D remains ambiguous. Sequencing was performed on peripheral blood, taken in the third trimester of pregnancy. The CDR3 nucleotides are TGTGCCAGTAAGGAAGCGGCGACTGAAGCTTTCTTT. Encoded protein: CASKEAATEAFF.